The 20 T cell receptor beta chains presented below share a single source sample, sequenced in a study of a mutant IDH1 vaccine in newly diagnosed glioma. Sequenced by immunoSEQ multiplex PCR; TCRdb stores in-frame clones only, minus some. Of about 32,000 clones listed, over 75% are singletons. No antigen has been identified for these receptors. As to time point: week 35, safety follow-up. With topical imiquimod, each dose of the vaccine consisted of 300 ug of mutant IDH1 20-mer peptide. Here the sequenced sample was PBMCs, taken from a glioma patient whose treatment included an IDH1 peptide vaccine. The receptors stem from a man between 40 and 49 years old with glioma. Some clones in this sample may be carry-over from other donors' samples.

The chain couples TRBV5-1 to TRBJ1-4, with 10 bases aligning to TRBD1. This CDR3 has 17 amino acids. The ends lost 4 bases at V and 0 bases at J; junction bases unmatched: 6. Germline V gives CDR1 SGHRS, CDR2 YFSETQ. For the CDR3, the DNA is TGCGCCAGCAGCCCAGGGACAGGGGCTGCAACTAATGAAAAACTGTTTTTT. Its protein product is CASSPGTGAATNEKLFF.

The V and J genes are TRBV7-2 and TRBJ2-1; D gene uncertain. The V end was cut by 5 bases, the J end by 7 bases, with 18 bases between. CDR3 length: 15 residues. CDR1 and CDR2 from the germline V gene are SGHTA and FQGNSA. The CDR3 DNA reads TGTGCCAGCAGCCCTGACGGCGGATTTCGGAATGAGCAGTTCTTC. This encodes CASSPDGGFRNEQFF.

The V call is TRBV15, the J call TRBJ1-1; the D is unclear. The CDR3 is 17 amino acids. Germline loops: CDR1 LNHNV, CDR2 YYDKDF (reference sequence). The ends were cut back, 1 base at V and 1 base at J, with 16 bases in the middle. CDR3 in DNA: TGTGCCACCAGCAGAGGACTCACCCGGGCCGGGAACACTGAAGCTTTCTTT. Its protein product is CATSRGLTRAGNTEAFF. The variable domain in full, completed from reference TRBV15 and TRBJ1-1, reads DAMVIQNPRYQVTQFGKPVTLSCSQTLNHNVMYWYQQKSSQAPKLLFHYYDKDFNNEADTPDNFQSRRPNTSFCFLDIRSPGLGDTAMYLCATSRGLTRAGNTEAFFGQGTRLTVV.

V usage is TRBV5-1 and J usage is TRBJ1-3, with D unclear. Per germline, CDR1 SGHRS and CDR2 YFSETQ. V was clipped by 4 bases and J by 4 bases, with 15 bases between them. CDR3 length equals 15 residues. In DNA, the CDR3 is TGCGCCAGCAGCGAGCAATGGGGAGGAGGAAACACCATATATTTT. As protein: CASSEQWGGGNTIYF.

The chain uses TRBV6-6 and TRBJ2-3; possible D gene TRBD1, 6 bases. The CDR3 is 14 residues long. Per germline, CDR1 MNHNY and CDR2 SVGAGI (reference sequence). Trimming cost V 5 bases and J 8 bases, with 17 bases left between them. For the CDR3, the DNA is TGTGCCAGCAGTCCCGACCGACAGGCGAGTACGCAGTATTTT. This encodes CASSPDRQASTQYF.

This chain joins TRBV6-5 and TRBJ2-7; D remains ambiguous. There are 13 residues in the CDR3. V lost 6 bases and J lost 3, with 12 bases in between. From germline, CDR1 is MNHEY and CDR2 SVGAGI. The CDR3 loop reads CASRPTHIYEQYF. CDR3 nucleotide sequence: TGTGCCAGCAGACCAACACACATCTACGAGCAGTACTTC.

The V and J genes are TRBV27 and TRBJ2-3, with 9 bases aligning to TRBD2. The CDR3 runs 13 residues. Unmatched junction bases numbered 7, after V lost 6 bases and J lost 9 bases. Germline CDR1 and CDR2: MNHEY and SMNVEV (reference sequence). The CDR3 sequence: CASSSPGTSTQYF. The CDR3 DNA reads as TGTGCCAGCAGCTCCCCCGGGACTAGCACGCAGTATTTT.

This chain links TRBV19 with TRBJ2-2, with 8 positions matching TRBD2. From germline, CDR1 is LNHDA and CDR2 SQIVND (reference sequence). V gave up 10 bases and J gave up 2 bases; unmatched junction bases: 12. The CDR3 covers 16 residues. DNA of the CDR3: TGTGCCACCGATGCGGGGGGCGACACTAACACCGGGGAGCTGTTTTTT. Its protein is CATDAGGDTNTGELFF.

The count of this clone is one. This sequence joins TRBV10-3 and TRBJ2-3, with 10 bases identical to TRBD2. V gave up 6 bases and J gave up 1 base; unmatched junction bases: 4. The CDR3 is 15 amino acids. The V gene's germline CDR1 is ENHRY and CDR2 SYGVKD. This CDR3 is CAISPGTSGTDTQYF. CDR3 bases: TGTGCCATCAGCCCCGGGACTAGCGGCACAGATACGCAGTATTTT.

This chain uses TRBV18 with TRBJ1-1; D is unclear. The V and J ends lost 3 bases and 3 bases respectively, with 14 bases between them. Germline loops: CDR1 KGHSH, CDR2 LQKENI. The length of the CDR3 is 15 residues. In DNA, the CDR3 is TGTGCCAGCTCACCGAGGGTGGGCACTGACACTGAAGCTTTCTTT. It specifies CASSPRVGTDTEAFF.

V is TRBV7-6 and J is TRBJ2-7, with 8 bases identical to TRBD2. Germline V gene data show CDR1 as SGHVS and CDR2 as FNYEAQ. V lost 5 bases, J lost 3 bases, and 9 bases stayed unmatched. The CDR3 sequence is 15 residues long. The CDR3 nucleotides read TGTGCCAGCAGCCCAGCCGGGCTAGCGGGCTACGAGCAGTACTTC. Encoded protein: CASSPAGLAGYEQYF.

The chain is built from TRBV7-2 and TRBJ1-2; the match to TRBD1 covers 9 bases. Germline V lookup: CDR1 SGHTA, CDR2 FQGNSA. V dropped 0 bases and J dropped 5; count of bases not matched to a gene: 4. This CDR3 spans 15 amino acids. In DNA form, the CDR3 reads TGTGCCAGCAGCTTAGCCGGACAGGGGATTTATGGCTACACCTTC. This translates into CASSLAGQGIYGYTF.

This clone was detected once. This chain uses TRBV14 with TRBJ1-6; D possibly corresponds to TRBD1 (6 bases). This CDR3 region has 14 residues. Germline values: CDR1 SGHDN, CDR2 FVKESK. Trimming removed 8 bases at V and 8 bases at J, with 16 bases between. Here the CDR3 reads CASRGARGDSPLHF. CDR3 DNA: TGTGCCAGCCGCGGGGCCAGGGGCGATTCACCCCTCCACTTT.

The chain uses TRBV5-1 and TRBJ2-5; 11 nucleotides align to TRBD2. Germline V lookup: CDR1 SGHRS, CDR2 YFSETQ. The CDR3 has 17 residues. V lost 0 bases to trimming and J lost 1 base; unmatched junction nucleotides: 5. The DNA of the CDR3 is TGCGCCAGCAGCTTGGAGGTAGCGGGGGGGCGCCAAGAGACCCAGTACTTC. This gives the protein CASSLEVAGGRQETQYF.

This rearrangement joins TRBV11-2 to TRBJ2-7, with D possibly matching TRBD1 (6 bases). This CDR3 has 14 residues. CDR1 SGHAT and CDR2 FQNNGV come from the germline V gene. V lost 2 bases and J lost 4, with 12 bases in between. Written as DNA, the CDR3 is TGTGCCAGCAGCTTAATTTCAGGGGCTTACGAGCAGTACTTC. The encoded protein is CASSLISGAYEQYF.

The chain links TRBV27 to TRBJ1-1; a weak D match, TRBD1 (6 bases). Trimming removed 4 bases from V and 10 bases from J, with 13 bases in between. The CDR3 loop spans 12 amino acids. Germline V lookup: CDR1 MNHEY, CDR2 SMNVEV (reference sequence). CDR3 residues: CASSSRGAGAFF. In DNA form, the CDR3 reads TGTGCCAGCAGTTCCAGGGGTGCGGGAGCTTTCTTT.

This sequence joins TRBV4-3 and TRBJ1-2; TRBD1 agrees at 10 bases. Germline lookup yields CDR1 LGHNA and CDR2 YSLEER. The CDR3 is made up of 17 amino acids. After removal of 1 base from V and 3 bases from J, the junction contained 8 bases not matched to a gene. The CDR3 coding sequence is TGCGCCAGCAGCCAAGTTGGGTCAGACAGGGGGCACTATGGCTACACCTTC. As protein: CASSQVGSDRGHYGYTF.

The table lists this clone with a few counts. The J gene is TRBJ2-1, the V gene TRBV29-1; 12 nucleotides line up with TRBD2. Germline V gene lookup returns CDR1 SQVTM and CDR2 ANQGSEA. The CDR3 contains 14 residues. V dropped 4 bases and J dropped 13; count of bases not matched to a gene: 11. The CDR3: CSVVVPSGGGFQFF. The CDR3 DNA reads TGCAGCGTTGTGGTACCTAGCGGGGGGGGTTTCCAGTTCTTC.

V is TRBV4-2 and J is TRBJ2-1; TRBD2 matches 8 bases. V shed 1 base and J 9 bases; nucleotides not matched to a gene: 8. This CDR3 is 15 amino acids long. Germline V lookup: CDR1 LGHNA, CDR2 YNFKEQ. This chain's CDR3 is CASSQASGGHGEQFF. CDR3 nucleotides: TGTGCCAGCAGCCAAGCCTCGGGGGGGCATGGTGAGCAGTTCTTC.

This clone showed up just once. The genes are TRBV6-5 and TRBJ2-3, with 7 bases identical to TRBD1. Losses at the gene ends were 8 bases for V and 4 bases for J; bases not matched to a gene: 12. Germline-derived CDR1 and CDR2 are MNHEY and SVGAGI. The CDR3 is 15 residues long. The chain's CDR3 is CASRETGFWADTQYF. CDR3 bases: TGTGCCAGCCGAGAGACAGGGTTTTGGGCAGATACGCAGTATTTT.